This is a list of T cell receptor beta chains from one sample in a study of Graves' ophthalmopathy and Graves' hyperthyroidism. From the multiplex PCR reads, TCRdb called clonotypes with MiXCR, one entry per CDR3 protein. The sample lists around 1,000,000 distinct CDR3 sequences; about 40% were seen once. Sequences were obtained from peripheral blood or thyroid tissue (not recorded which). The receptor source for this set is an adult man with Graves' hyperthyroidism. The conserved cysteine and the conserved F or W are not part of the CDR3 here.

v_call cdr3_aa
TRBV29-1 SLESGSSTEAF
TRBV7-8 ASSLGSGAEAF
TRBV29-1 SVPGLGGETQY
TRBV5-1 ASSPTRPNEKLF
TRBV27 ASSLSLASSSYGQY
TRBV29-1 SLGRPQETQY
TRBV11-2 ASSLITGGSPLH
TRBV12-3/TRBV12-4 ASTLGRGETQY
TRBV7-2 ASSLDSAGGEQY
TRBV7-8 ASSSAETYEQY
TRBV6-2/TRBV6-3 ASSSTTWQY
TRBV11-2 ASSLTRAGEQY
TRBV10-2 ASSEPGRLYQETQY
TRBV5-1 ASSRGTDAEAF
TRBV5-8 ASLPFPTLNTGELF
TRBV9 ASSPPPGPVVNTEAF
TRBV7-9 ASSLPPGLAGVEQY
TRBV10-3 AIRAGLAGETQY
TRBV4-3 ASSQVLGRGLMNTEAF
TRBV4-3 ASSHSNRQNTEAF
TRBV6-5 ASRGTGDQPHCYSEKLF
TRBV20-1 SAARTGGNQPQH
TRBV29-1 SVETRDRGGYT
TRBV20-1 SARQVGTGYEH
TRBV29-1 SVVGGFYGYT
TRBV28 ASRQGAEGYT
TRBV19 ASSLTRSNTGELF
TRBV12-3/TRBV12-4 ASSRTVDNQPQH
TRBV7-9 ASSTGTSSISGANVLT
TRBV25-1 ASSESSVEAVSETQY
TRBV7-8 ASSLEIRDSLLNYGYT
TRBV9 ASSYSRFSEAF
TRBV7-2 ASSLGWTSPGEPQY
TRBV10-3 ASRKSSPSSYEQY
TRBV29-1 SLWDFNYGYT
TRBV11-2 ASSPGGTSQPQH
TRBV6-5 ASSYHTSGGGLGEQY
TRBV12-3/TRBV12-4 ASSLAESYEQY
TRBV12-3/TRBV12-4 ASNQAGELF
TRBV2 ASSLLPRNQPQH
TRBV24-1 ATSAETVMSSYEQY
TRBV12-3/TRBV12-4 ASSLGIWAREQC
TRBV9 ASSVDDSGHHRETQY
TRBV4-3 ASSQGTGGGSPLH
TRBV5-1 ASSKLGGTGELF
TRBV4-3 ASSYRQSQMNTEAF
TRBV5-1 ASSSGQGNWEQY
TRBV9 ASSVGGVSGNTIY
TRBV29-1 SVGTGGELF
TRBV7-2 ASSLASGNQETQH
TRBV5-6 ASSWAGGGETQY
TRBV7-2 ASSQDKTGPYEQY
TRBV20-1 SATSDPGSDEQY
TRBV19 ASSEWDPRLGETQY
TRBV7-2 ASSDAGHRTGTQY
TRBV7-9 ASSSRTGYNEKLF
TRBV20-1 SARLADSSYEQY
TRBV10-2 ASNRLRTGRGYT